This is a list of T cell receptor beta chains from one sample in a study of CD8 T cells in Susac syndrome. TCRdb independently ran MiXCR on the immunoSEQ multiplex PCR reads; one entry per CDR3 protein. The sample consists of 75,000 to 95,000 distinct CDR3 sequences, approximately 93% of them appearing once. Sequenced input: CD8+ T cells from PBMCs. These receptors came from a human donor with Susac syndrome. The CDR3 runs from the conserved cysteine through the conserved F or W. Fields, in order: V gene, clone size, D gene, J gene, CDR3 DNA, CDR3 protein. The D gene is left open where the match is weak. A row's size may be missing; if present it is once, few, many or a size class.

v_gene: TRBV5-1
abundance: NA
d_gene: NA
j_gene: TRBJ1-5
CDR3nt: TGCGCCAGCAGCTTGGGAGGGGGGAGCAATCAGCCCCAGCATTTT
CDR3aa: CASSLGGGSNQPQHF

v_gene: TRBV19
abundance: NA
d_gene: NA
j_gene: TRBJ2-3
CDR3nt: TGTGCCAGTAGTATCGGCGGAACAGATACGCAGTATTTT
CDR3aa: CASSIGGTDTQYF

v_gene: TRBV2
abundance: NA
d_gene: NA
j_gene: TRBJ2-7
CDR3nt: TGTGCCAGTGGACAGCTCTACGAGCAGTACTTC
CDR3aa: CASGQLYEQYF

v_gene: TRBV20-1
abundance: NA
d_gene: NA
j_gene: TRBJ1-5
CDR3nt: TGCAGTGTTACGCAAGGGGACAGCAATCAGCCCCAGCATTTT
CDR3aa: CSVTQGDSNQPQHF

v_gene: TRBV6-5
abundance: NA
d_gene: NA
j_gene: TRBJ1-2
CDR3nt: TGTGCCAGCTTGGAGCCCTTTTATGGCTACACCTTC
CDR3aa: CASLEPFYGYTF

v_gene: TRBV9
abundance: NA
d_gene: NA
j_gene: TRBJ2-1
CDR3nt: TGTGCCAGCAGCGTAGATCCAGGGTCCAATGAGCAGTTCTTC
CDR3aa: CASSVDPGSNEQFF

v_gene: TRBV29-1
abundance: NA
d_gene: TRBD1
j_gene: TRBJ1-1
CDR3nt: TGCAGCGTTGAGGGCAGGGGGCTCACTGAAGCTTTCTTT
CDR3aa: CSVEGRGLTEAFF

v_gene: TRBV27
abundance: NA
d_gene: NA
j_gene: TRBJ1-2
CDR3nt: TGTGCCAGCAGTTCACTCGGGGGGGGCTACACCTTC
CDR3aa: CASSSLGGGYTF

v_gene: TRBV29-1
abundance: NA
d_gene: NA
j_gene: TRBJ1-1
CDR3nt: TGCAGCGTGACCCTGGGGGGACCTGAAGCTTTCTTT
CDR3aa: CSVTLGGPEAFF

v_gene: TRBV12-3/TRBV12-4
abundance: once
d_gene: TRBD2
j_gene: TRBJ2-1
CDR3nt: TGTGCCAGCAGTTTAAGTAGCGGGAAACGCTCCTACAATGAGCAGTTCTTC
CDR3aa: CASSLSSGKRSYNEQFF

v_gene: TRBV25-1
abundance: NA
d_gene: NA
j_gene: TRBJ2-2
CDR3nt: TGTGCCAGCAGTGAAGCCGGGGAGCTGTTTTTT
CDR3aa: CASSEAGELFF

v_gene: TRBV19
abundance: NA
d_gene: NA
j_gene: TRBJ1-4
CDR3nt: TGTGCCAGTAAAGGAGGTGGGAGTGTAGGTGAAAAACTGTTTTTT
CDR3aa: CASKGGGSVGEKLFF

v_gene: TRBV5-1
abundance: NA
d_gene: TRBD2
j_gene: TRBJ2-1
CDR3nt: TGCGCCAGCAGCATGGGACTAGCGGGAGGTCGGGCGAGGGAGCAGTTCTTC
CDR3aa: CASSMGLAGGRAREQFF

v_gene: TRBV16
abundance: NA
d_gene: NA
j_gene: TRBJ2-2
CDR3nt: TGTGCCAGCAGCCAATTGGCCCCCACCGGGGAGCTGTTTTTT
CDR3aa: CASSQLAPTGELFF

v_gene: TRBV4-3
abundance: once
d_gene: TRBD2
j_gene: TRBJ2-1
CDR3nt: TGCGCCAGCAGCCAAAGTATAGCGGGAGGGTATACTGAGCAGTTCTTC
CDR3aa: CASSQSIAGGYTEQFF

v_gene: TRBV7-3
abundance: NA
d_gene: NA
j_gene: TRBJ2-7
CDR3nt: TGTGCCAGCAGCTTAGAGCTGGGGAGCGAGCAGTACTTC
CDR3aa: CASSLELGSEQYF

v_gene: TRBV4-3
abundance: NA
d_gene: TRBD1
j_gene: TRBJ2-7
CDR3nt: TGCGCCAGCAGCCACAGACAGGGGAGTCCCTACGAGCAGTACTTC
CDR3aa: CASSHRQGSPYEQYF

v_gene: TRBV18
abundance: NA
d_gene: NA
j_gene: TRBJ1-1
CDR3nt: TGTGCCAGCTTCACCCGGTACGGTACACCACCCATAAAGGGGAACACTGAAGCTTTCTTT
CDR3aa: CASFTRYGTPPIKGNTEAFF

v_gene: TRBV29-1
abundance: NA
d_gene: TRBD2
j_gene: TRBJ2-3
CDR3nt: TGCAGCGCCAGACTAGCGGGAGGCCGCACAGATACGCAGTATTTT
CDR3aa: CSARLAGGRTDTQYF

v_gene: TRBV24-1
abundance: NA
d_gene: NA
j_gene: TRBJ1-2
CDR3nt: TGTGCCACCAGTGATTTCAGGATGAACTATGGCTACACCTTC
CDR3aa: CATSDFRMNYGYTF

v_gene: TRBV29-1
abundance: NA
d_gene: NA
j_gene: TRBJ1-2
CDR3nt: TGCAGCGTTGAAGGCTCAGGGGCGAACTATGGCTACACCTTC
CDR3aa: CSVEGSGANYGYTF

v_gene: TRBV14
abundance: NA
d_gene: TRBD1
j_gene: TRBJ1-1
CDR3nt: TGTGCCAGCAGCCAAGATTACGGACAGGGAGGAACTGAAGCTTTCTTT
CDR3aa: CASSQDYGQGGTEAFF

v_gene: TRBV5-4
abundance: NA
d_gene: TRBD1
j_gene: TRBJ1-2
CDR3nt: TGTGCCAGCAGCTCGGGGACAGACGGATACGGTGGCTACACCTTC
CDR3aa: CASSSGTDGYGGYTF

v_gene: TRBV20-1
abundance: NA
d_gene: NA
j_gene: TRBJ2-1
CDR3nt: TGCAGTGCTAGTAGCCGGGAGAATTACGGCGGGGAGCAGTTCTTC
CDR3aa: CSASSRENYGGEQFF

v_gene: TRBV20-1
abundance: NA
d_gene: NA
j_gene: TRBJ1-6
CDR3nt: TGCAGTGCTAGCGGGCAGGGGCCTGGAAAGTATAATTCACCCCTCCACTTT
CDR3aa: CSASGQGPGKYNSPLHF

v_gene: TRBV20-1
abundance: NA
d_gene: TRBD1
j_gene: TRBJ1-2
CDR3nt: TGCAGTGCAAAGGGACAGTTTGTGGTGGATGGCTACACCTTC
CDR3aa: CSAKGQFVVDGYTF

v_gene: TRBV19
abundance: NA
d_gene: NA
j_gene: TRBJ2-1
CDR3nt: TGTGCCAGTAGTATAGCCGGGGGCAGGAATGAGCAGTTCTTC
CDR3aa: CASSIAGGRNEQFF

v_gene: TRBV21-1
abundance: NA
d_gene: NA
j_gene: TRBJ2-3
CDR3nt: TGTGCCAGCAGCAAAGTATGGGTTTCCGACTACACAGATACGCAGTATTTT
CDR3aa: CASSKVWVSDYTDTQYF

v_gene: TRBV28
abundance: NA
d_gene: NA
j_gene: TRBJ2-5
CDR3nt: TGTGCCAGCATCTCATGGGGGGCCCAAGAGACCCAGTACTTC
CDR3aa: CASISWGAQETQYF

v_gene: TRBV27
abundance: NA
d_gene: NA
j_gene: TRBJ1-1
CDR3nt: TGTGCCAGCGGGACTCAGGGGTCGAGAACTGAAGCTTTCTTT
CDR3aa: CASGTQGSRTEAFF